This TCR beta chain was retrieved from a study of post-analysis software for immune sequencing data. Study-wide results and caveats: Multiple sclerosis patients had significantly lower normalized Chao1 diversity than controls. Five or six TRBV segments, TRBV5-6, TRBV5-1 and TRBV20-1 among them, were found more frequent in patients than controls.

This clonotype was observed a handful of times. Its matching antigen is unknown. Incorporated into the TCR beta cDNA libraries were unique molecular identifiers, which served to reduce PCR and sequencing biases. TCRdb reanalysed the PCR reads using MiXCR and keeps one entry per CDR3 protein. This repertoire shows fewer than 850,000 distinct CDR3 sequences, roughly 50% found once; its top ten account for approximately 5%. This CDR3 has 14 residues. Trimming shortened V by 4 bases and J by 3 bases, and 12 bases separated the two germline ends. Germline CDR1 and CDR2: SGHRS and YFSETQ. This receptor was taken from a girl between 5 and 17 years old with multiple sclerosis. Sequenced material: blood. The chain combines TRBV5-1 with TRBJ2-3; D possibly uses TRBD1 or TRBD2 (5 bases each). In nucleotides, the CDR3 is TGCGCCAGCAGCCGAGGGGTGACAACAGATACGCAGTATTTT. Translation gives CASSRGVTTDTQYF.